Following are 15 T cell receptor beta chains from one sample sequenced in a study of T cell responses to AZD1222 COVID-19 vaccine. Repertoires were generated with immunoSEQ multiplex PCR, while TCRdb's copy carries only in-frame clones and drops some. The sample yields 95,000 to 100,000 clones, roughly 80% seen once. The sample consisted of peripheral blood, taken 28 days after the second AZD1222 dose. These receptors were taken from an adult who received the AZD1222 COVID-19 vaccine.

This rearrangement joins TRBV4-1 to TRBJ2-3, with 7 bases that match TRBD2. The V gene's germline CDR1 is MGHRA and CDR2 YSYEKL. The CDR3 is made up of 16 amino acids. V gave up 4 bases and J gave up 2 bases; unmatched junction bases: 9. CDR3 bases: TGCGCCAGCAGCCCGGGGGGTTCGGCCTACACAGATACGCAGTATTTT. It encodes CASSPGGSAYTDTQYF.

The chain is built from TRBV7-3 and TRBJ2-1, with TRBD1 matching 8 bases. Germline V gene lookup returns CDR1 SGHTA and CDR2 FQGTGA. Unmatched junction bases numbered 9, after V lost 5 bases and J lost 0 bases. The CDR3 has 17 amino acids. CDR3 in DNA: TGTGCCAGCAGCACCTCAGGGGGCACAAGCTCCTACAATGAGCAGTTCTTC. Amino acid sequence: CASSTSGGTSSYNEQFF.

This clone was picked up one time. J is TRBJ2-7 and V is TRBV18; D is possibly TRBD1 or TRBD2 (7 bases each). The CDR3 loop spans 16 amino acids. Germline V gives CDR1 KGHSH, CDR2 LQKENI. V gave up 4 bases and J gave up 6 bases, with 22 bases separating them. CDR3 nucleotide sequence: TGTGCCAGCTCACTTCTGGACAGGATAACGGGAGGCGAGCAGTACTTC. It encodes CASSLLDRITGGEQYF.

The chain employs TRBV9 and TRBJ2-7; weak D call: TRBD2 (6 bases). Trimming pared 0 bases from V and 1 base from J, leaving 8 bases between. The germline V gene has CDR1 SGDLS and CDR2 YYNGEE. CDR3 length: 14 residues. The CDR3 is CASSVAGESYEQYF. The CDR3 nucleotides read TGTGCCAGCAGCGTAGCGGGAGAATCCTACGAGCAGTACTTC.

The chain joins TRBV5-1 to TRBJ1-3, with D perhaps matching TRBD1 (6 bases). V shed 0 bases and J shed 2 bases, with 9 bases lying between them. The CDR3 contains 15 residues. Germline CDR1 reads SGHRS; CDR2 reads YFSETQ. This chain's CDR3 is CASSLGAGAGNTIYF. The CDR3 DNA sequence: TGCGCCAGCAGCTTGGGGGCAGGGGCTGGAAACACCATATATTTT.

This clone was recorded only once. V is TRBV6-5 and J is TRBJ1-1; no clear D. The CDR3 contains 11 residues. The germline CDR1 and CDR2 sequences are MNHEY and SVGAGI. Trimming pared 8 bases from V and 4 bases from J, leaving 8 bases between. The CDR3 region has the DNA TGTGCCAGCTTTGGGAGCACTGAAGCTTTCTTT. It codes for CASFGSTEAFF.

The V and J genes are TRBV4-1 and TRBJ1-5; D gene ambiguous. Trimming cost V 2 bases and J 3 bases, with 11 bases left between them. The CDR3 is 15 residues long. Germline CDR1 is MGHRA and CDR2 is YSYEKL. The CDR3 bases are TGCGCCAGCAGCCAAAACGACGGAATCAATCAGCCCCAGCATTTT. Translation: CASSQNDGINQPQHF.

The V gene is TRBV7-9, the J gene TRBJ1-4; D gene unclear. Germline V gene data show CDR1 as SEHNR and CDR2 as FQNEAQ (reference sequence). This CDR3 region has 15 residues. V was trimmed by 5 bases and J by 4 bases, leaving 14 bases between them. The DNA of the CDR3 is TGTGCCAGCAGCACGATGAAACAGTTTAATGAAAAACTGTTTTTT. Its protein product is CASSTMKQFNEKLFF.

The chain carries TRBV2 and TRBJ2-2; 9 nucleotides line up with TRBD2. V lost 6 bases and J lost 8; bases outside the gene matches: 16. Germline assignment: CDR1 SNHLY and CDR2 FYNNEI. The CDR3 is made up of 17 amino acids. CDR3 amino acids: CASRVHQAGLASGELFF. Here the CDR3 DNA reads TGTGCCAGCAGGGTTCACCAAGCGGGACTAGCCTCTGGGGAGCTGTTTTTT. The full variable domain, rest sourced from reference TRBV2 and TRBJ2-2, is EPEVTQTPSHQVTQMGQEVILRCVPISNHLYFYWYRQILGQKVEFLVSFYNNEISEKSEIFDDQFSVERPDGSNFTLKIRSTKLEDSAMYFCASRVHQAGLASGELFFGEGSRLTVL.

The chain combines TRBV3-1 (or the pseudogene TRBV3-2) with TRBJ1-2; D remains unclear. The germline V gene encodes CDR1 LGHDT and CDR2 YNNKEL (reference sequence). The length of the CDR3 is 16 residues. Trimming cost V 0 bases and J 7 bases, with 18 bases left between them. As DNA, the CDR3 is TGTGCCAGCAGCCAAGATGTTGTCTTACGGATCGGTGGCTACACCTTC. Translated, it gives CASSQDVVLRIGGYTF.

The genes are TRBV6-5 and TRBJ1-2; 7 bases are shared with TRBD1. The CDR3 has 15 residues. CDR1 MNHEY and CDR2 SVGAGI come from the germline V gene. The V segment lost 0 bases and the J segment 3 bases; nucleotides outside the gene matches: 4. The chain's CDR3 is CASSYSRQGDYGYTF. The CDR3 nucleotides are TGTGCCAGCAGTTACTCGAGACAGGGCGACTATGGCTACACCTTC.

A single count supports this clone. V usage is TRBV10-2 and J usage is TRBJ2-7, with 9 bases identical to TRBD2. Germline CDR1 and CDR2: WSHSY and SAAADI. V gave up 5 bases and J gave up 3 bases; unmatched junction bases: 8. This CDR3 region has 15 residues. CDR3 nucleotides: TGCGCCAGCAGTAGAGGCGGGGGGGCAGTCTACGAGCAGTACTTC. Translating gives CASSRGGGAVYEQYF.

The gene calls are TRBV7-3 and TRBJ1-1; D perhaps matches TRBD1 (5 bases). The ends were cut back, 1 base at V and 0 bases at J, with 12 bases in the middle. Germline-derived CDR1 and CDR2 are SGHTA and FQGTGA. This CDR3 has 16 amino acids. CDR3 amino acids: CASSLMGQHLNTEAFF. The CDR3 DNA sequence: TGTGCCAGCAGCTTAATGGGGCAACACTTGAACACTGAAGCTTTCTTT.

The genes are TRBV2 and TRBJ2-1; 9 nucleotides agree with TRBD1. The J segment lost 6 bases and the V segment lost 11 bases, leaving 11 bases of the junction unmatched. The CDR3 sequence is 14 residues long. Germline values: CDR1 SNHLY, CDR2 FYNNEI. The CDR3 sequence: CAGRRTGDSNEQFF. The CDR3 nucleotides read TGTGCCGGAAGACGGACAGGGGACTCCAATGAGCAGTTCTTC.

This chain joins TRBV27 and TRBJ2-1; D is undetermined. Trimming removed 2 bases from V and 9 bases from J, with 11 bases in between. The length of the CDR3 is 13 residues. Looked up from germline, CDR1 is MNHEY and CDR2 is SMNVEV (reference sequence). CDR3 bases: TGTGCCAGCAGTTTAAGCCGGGCTGCTGAGCAGTTCTTC. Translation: CASSLSRAAEQFF.